What follows describes a single T cell receptor beta chain. These data belong to a study of blood T cell repertoires in COVID-19. Across the whole study: Material from acute and convalescent COVID-19 was sourced from the United States, Italy and Spain. T cells, B-cell-depleted T cells, or PBMCs provided the cDNA or gDNA that served as material.

Those enrolled in Seattle joined during active infection and were followed longitudinally afterward. The CDR3 covers 19 residues. CDR1 is MDHEN, CDR2 SYDVKM, per germline. Trimming removed 4 bases at V and 7 bases at J, with 29 bases between. Original handling: Estimated nucleated cell counts came from reference gene primer amplification. Produced via immunoSEQ multiplex PCR; TCRdb's table is partial and in-frame only. The V and J calls and clone size are taken from that table; D and trimming were inferred from the DNA. The sample yields about 170,000 clones, around 90% seen once. The specimen was peripheral blood. This sequence joins TRBV28 and TRBJ1-5; D unresolved. The receptor comes from a woman over 75 with COVID-19, enrolled during active disease. The CDR3 here is CASSSIGRQWSFGRQPQHF. CDR3 DNA: TGTGCCAGCAGTTCTATAGGGAGACAATGGTCCTTCGGTCGCCAGCCCCAGCATTTT.